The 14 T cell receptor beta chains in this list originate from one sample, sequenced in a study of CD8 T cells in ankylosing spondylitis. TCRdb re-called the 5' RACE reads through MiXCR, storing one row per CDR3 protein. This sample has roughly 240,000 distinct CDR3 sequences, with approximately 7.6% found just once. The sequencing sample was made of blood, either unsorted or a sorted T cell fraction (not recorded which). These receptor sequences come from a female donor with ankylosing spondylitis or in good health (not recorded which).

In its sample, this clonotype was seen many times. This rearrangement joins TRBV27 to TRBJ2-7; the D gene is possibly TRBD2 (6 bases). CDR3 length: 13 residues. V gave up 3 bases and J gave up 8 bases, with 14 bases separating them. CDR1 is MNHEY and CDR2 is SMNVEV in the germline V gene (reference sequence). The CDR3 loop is CASSLSETSKQYF. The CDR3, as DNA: TGTGCCAGCAGTTTGTCCGAGACTAGTAAGCAGTACTTC.

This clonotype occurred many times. The CDR3 bases are TGTGCCAGCAGCTATTACAGGGGAGTTGGAAATCAGCCCCAGCATTTT. Translating gives CASSYYRGVGNQPQHF. This rearrangement joins TRBV12-3 or TRBV12-4 to TRBJ1-5; 7 positions match TRBD1. V lost 6 bases, J lost 4 bases, and 12 bases stayed unmatched. The CDR3 contains 16 residues.

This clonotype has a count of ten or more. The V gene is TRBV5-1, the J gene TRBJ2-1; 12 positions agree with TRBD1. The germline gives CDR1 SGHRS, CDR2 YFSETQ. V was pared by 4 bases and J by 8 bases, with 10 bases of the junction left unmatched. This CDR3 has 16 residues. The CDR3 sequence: CASSTSGTGGLDEQFF. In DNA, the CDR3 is TGCGCCAGCAGCACTTCCGGGACAGGGGGCCTGGATGAGCAGTTCTTC.

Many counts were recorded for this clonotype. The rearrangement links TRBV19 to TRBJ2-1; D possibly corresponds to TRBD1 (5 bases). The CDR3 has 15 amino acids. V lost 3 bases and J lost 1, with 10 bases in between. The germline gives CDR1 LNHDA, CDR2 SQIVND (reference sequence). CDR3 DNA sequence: TGTGCCAGTAGTATGTCTGGGGCTTCCTACAATGAGCAGTTCTTC. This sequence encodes CASSMSGASYNEQFF.

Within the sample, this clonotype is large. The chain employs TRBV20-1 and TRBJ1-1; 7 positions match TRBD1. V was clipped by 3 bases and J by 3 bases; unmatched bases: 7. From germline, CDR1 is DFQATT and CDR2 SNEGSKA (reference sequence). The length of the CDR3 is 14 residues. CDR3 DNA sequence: TGCAGTGCTAGCAGGGGGGTGGGTGACACTGAAGCTTTCTTT. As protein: CSASRGVGDTEAFF.

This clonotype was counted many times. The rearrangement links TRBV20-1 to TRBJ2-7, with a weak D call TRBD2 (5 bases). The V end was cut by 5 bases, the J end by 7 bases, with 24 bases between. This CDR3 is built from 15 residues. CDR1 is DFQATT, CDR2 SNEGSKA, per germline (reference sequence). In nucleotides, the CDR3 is TGCAGTGCTGGTAGTTATCGGGGAACCGGTGAAGAGCAGTACTTC. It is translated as CSAGSYRGTGEEQYF.

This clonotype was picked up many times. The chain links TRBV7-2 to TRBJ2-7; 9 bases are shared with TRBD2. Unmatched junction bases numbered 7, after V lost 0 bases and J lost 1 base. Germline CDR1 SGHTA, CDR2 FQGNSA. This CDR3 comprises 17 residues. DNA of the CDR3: TGTGCCAGCAGCTTAGCTGGCGGGAGGGCCGTGTCCTACGAGCAGTACTTC. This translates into CASSLAGGRAVSYEQYF.

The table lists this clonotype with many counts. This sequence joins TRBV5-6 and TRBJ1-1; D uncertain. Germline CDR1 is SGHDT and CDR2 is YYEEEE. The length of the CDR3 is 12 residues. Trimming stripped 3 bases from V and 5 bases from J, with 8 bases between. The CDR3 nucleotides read TGTGCCAGCAGCTCCGAGTGGACTGAAGCTTTCTTT. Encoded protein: CASSSEWTEAFF.

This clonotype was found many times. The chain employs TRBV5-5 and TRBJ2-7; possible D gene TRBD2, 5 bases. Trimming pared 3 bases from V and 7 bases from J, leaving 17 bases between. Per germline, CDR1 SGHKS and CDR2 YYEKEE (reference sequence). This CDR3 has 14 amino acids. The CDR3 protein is CASSSASRDGEQYF. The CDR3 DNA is TGTGCCAGCAGCTCGGCTAGCCGGGATGGGGAGCAGTACTTC.

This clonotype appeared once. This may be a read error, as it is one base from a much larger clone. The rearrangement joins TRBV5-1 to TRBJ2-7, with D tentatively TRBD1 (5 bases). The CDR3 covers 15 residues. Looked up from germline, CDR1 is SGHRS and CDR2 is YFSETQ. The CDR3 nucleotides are TGCACCAGCAGCTTGGCGGCCACAGGCGACTACGAGCAGTACTTC. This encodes CTSSLAATGDYEQYF.

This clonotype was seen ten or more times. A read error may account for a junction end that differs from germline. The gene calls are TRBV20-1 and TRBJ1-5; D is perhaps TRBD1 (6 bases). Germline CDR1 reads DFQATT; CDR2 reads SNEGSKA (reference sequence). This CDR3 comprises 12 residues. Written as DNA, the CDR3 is TGCAGTGCTAGGCCATACGGACAGCCCCCGCATTTT. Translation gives CSARPYGQPPHF.

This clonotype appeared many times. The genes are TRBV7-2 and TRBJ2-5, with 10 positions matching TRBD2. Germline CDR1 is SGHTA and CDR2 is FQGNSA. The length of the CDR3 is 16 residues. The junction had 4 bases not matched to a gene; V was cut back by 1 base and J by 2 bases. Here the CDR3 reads CASSLGPSGGQETQYF. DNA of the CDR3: TGTGCCAGCAGCTTAGGGCCTAGCGGGGGTCAAGAGACCCAGTACTTC.

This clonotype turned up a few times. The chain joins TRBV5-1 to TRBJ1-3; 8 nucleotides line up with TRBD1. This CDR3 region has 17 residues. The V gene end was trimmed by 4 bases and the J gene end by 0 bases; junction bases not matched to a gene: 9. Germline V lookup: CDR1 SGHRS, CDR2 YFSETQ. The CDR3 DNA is TGCGCCAGCAGCGGGGGACAGGTTGTCGGCTCTGGAAACACCATATATTTT. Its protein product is CASSGGQVVGSGNTIYF.

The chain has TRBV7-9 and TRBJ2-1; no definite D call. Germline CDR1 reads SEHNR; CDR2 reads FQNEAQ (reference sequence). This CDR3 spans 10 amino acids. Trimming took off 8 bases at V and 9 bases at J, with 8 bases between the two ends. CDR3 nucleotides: TGTGCCAGCGGAATGAGTGAGCAGTTCTTC. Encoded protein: CASGMSEQFF. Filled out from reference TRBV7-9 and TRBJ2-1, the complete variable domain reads DTGVSQNPRHKITKRGQNVTFRCDPISEHNRLYWYRQTLGQGPEFLTYFQNEAQLEKSRLLSDRFSAERPKGSFSTLEIQRTEQGDSAMYLCASGMSEQFFGPGTRLTVL.